Following are 14 T cell receptor beta chains from one sample sequenced in a study of Graves' ophthalmopathy and Graves' hyperthyroidism. Amplification of the TCR beta CDR3 regions used RNA transcripts (as template). First-round RT-PCR used HTBI primers; second-round multiplex PCR followed. TCRdb used MiXCR to reprocess the multiplex PCR reads, holding one entry per CDR3 protein. The profile covers under 350,000 distinct CDR3 sequences, with about 17% appearing a single time and about 12% taken by the ten largest. The sample consisted of peripheral blood. Source of these receptors: an adult man with Graves' ophthalmopathy.

This clonotype was detected many times. Since a much larger clone is just one base distant, this may be a read error. V is TRBV6-1 and J is TRBJ1-2, with D uncertain. This CDR3 has 15 amino acids. Per germline, CDR1 MNHNS and CDR2 SASEGT. Trimming cost V 0 bases and J 2 bases, with 10 bases left between them. In DNA, the CDR3 is TGTGCCAGCAGTGAAGCGGATTACATGAACTATGGCTACACCTTC. This sequence encodes CASSEADYMNYGYTF.

The J gene is TRBJ2-7, the V gene TRBV3-1; 12 bases match TRBD2. The CDR3 contains 17 residues. Trimming cost V 1 base and J 1 base; bases outside gene matches: 5. Germline V gene data show CDR1 as LGHDT and CDR2 as YNNKEL (reference sequence). The CDR3 region is CASSQGTSGTGSYEQYF. As DNA, the CDR3 is TGTGCCAGCAGCCAAGGGACTAGCGGGACTGGGTCCTACGAGCAGTACTTC.

The table lists this clonotype with many counts. The chain is built from TRBV6-1 and TRBJ1-5, with TRBD1 identical over 8 bases. The CDR3 contains 13 residues. Germline loops: CDR1 MNHNS, CDR2 SASEGT. V lost 7 bases to trimming and J lost 6 bases; unmatched junction nucleotides: 5. CDR3 amino acids: CASTATGAQPQHF. The CDR3 DNA sequence: TGTGCCAGCACCGCGACAGGGGCTCAGCCCCAGCATTTT.

This clonotype appeared a few times. The V call is TRBV5-1, the J call TRBJ2-6; D unclear. V was shortened by 0 bases and J by 12 bases, with 13 bases between the two germline ends. Germline V gene lookup returns CDR1 SGHRS and CDR2 YFSETQ. This CDR3 region has 14 residues. The CDR3 here is CASSLDSPLGVLTF. CDR3 DNA sequence: TGCGCCAGCAGCTTGGACTCCCCCCTCGGCGTCCTGACTTTC.

This clonotype showed up just once. CDR3 in DNA: TGTGCCAGCGAAAAGGGAAGGAACTATGGCTACACCTTC. This translates into CASEKGRNYGYTF. The rearrangement uses TRBV6-1 and TRBJ1-2; D remains ambiguous. The CDR3 has 13 residues. The ends were cut back, 8 bases at V and 2 bases at J, with 12 bases in the middle. Germline V gives CDR1 MNHNS, CDR2 SASEGT.

A note on this clonotype: This may be a read error, as it is one base from a much larger clone. The V call is TRBV30, the J call TRBJ2-5, with unresolved D. Trimming pared 2 bases from V and 5 bases from J, leaving 12 bases between. The CDR3 runs to 13 residues. CDR1 GTSNPN and CDR2 SVGIG come from the germline V gene (reference sequence). CDR3 in amino acids: CAWSKQLIETQYF. The CDR3 DNA is TGTGCCTGGAGTAAACAGTTAATCGAGACCCAGTACTTC.

This chain uses TRBV2 with TRBJ2-7; the match to TRBD2 covers 8 bases. Germline V gene lookup returns CDR1 SNHLY and CDR2 FYNNEI. The CDR3 has 14 residues. V lost 5 bases to trimming and J lost 4 bases; unmatched junction nucleotides: 7. The CDR3 DNA reads as TGTGCCAGCAGTAACGGGAGGGCCGGGTACGAGCAGTACTTC. It is translated as CASSNGRAGYEQYF. The complete variable domain, with remaining parts taken from reference TRBV2 and TRBJ2-7, reads EPEVTQTPSHQVTQMGQEVILRCVPISNHLYFYWYRQILGQKVEFLVSFYNNEISEKSEIFDDQFSVERPDGSNFTLKIRSTKLEDSAMYFCASSNGRAGYEQYFGPGTRLTVT.

This clonotype showed up many times. The rearrangement links TRBV20-1 to TRBJ1-2; 9 bases agree with TRBD1. The V segment lost 0 bases and the J segment 0 bases; nucleotides outside the gene matches: 5. The CDR3 consists of 16 residues. Looked up from germline, CDR1 is DFQATT and CDR2 is SNEGSKA (reference sequence). CDR3 in DNA: TGCAGTGCTAGAGAAGGAGGGACAGGGACTAACTATGGCTACACCTTC. Translating gives CSAREGGTGTNYGYTF.

This clonotype showed up many times. The chain has TRBV6-2 or TRBV6-3 and TRBJ1-1, with unresolved D. The CDR3 has 13 amino acids. Trimming removed 5 bases at V and 1 base at J, with 8 bases between. Germline CDR1 is MNHEY and CDR2 is SVGEGT. This CDR3 is CASSVWQNTEAFF. The CDR3 DNA sequence: TGTGCCAGCAGTGTTTGGCAGAACACTGAAGCTTTCTTT.

In this sample, this clonotype turned up many times. J is TRBJ1-5 and V is TRBV7-8, with no clear D. V was clipped by 5 bases and J by 0 bases, with 11 bases between them. This CDR3 region has 15 residues. Germline V lookup: CDR1 SGHVS, CDR2 FQNEAQ. DNA for the CDR3: TGTGCCAGCAGCCTACAGCCGTATAGCAATCAGCCCCAGCATTTT. Its protein is CASSLQPYSNQPQHF. The whole variable domain, remainder taken from reference TRBV7-8 and TRBJ1-5, is GAGVSQSPRYKVAKRGQDVALRCDPISGHVSLFWYQQALGQGPEFLTYFQNEAQLDKSGLPSDRFFAERPEGSVSTLKIQRTQQEDSAVYLCASSLQPYSNQPQHFGDGTRLSIL.

This clonotype came up many times. The J gene is TRBJ1-1, the V gene TRBV29-1; D not resolved. Germline CDR1 is SQVTM and CDR2 is ANQGSEA. The CDR3 sequence is 10 residues long. Deletions cut 6 bases from V and 6 bases from J, with 8 bases between. The CDR3 protein is CSVWRAEAFF. The CDR3, as DNA: TGCAGCGTATGGAGGGCTGAAGCTTTCTTT.

This clonotype was picked up many times. This chain uses TRBV24-1 with TRBJ2-5, with D maybe TRBD1 (7 bases). The germline CDR1 and CDR2 sequences are KGHDR and SFDVKD. CDR3 length equals 14 residues. V lost 4 bases to trimming and J lost 6 bases, with 14 bases between them. The CDR3 region is CATSDRRGPQTQYF. Here the CDR3 DNA reads TGTGCCACCAGTGACCGGAGGGGGCCGCAGACCCAGTACTTC.

This clonotype was observed a few times. This sequence joins TRBV12-3 or TRBV12-4 and TRBJ1-1; D not certain. The CDR3 runs to 12 residues. Trimming took 3 bases from V and 5 from J, leaving 7 bases between them. CDR3 in DNA: TGTGCCAGCAGTTTGCCGAGGACTGAAGCTTTCTTT. Amino acids: CASSLPRTEAFF.

V is TRBV12-3 or TRBV12-4 and J is TRBJ1-6; D uncertain. The CDR3 has 15 amino acids. V lost 3 bases and J 0 bases, leaving 6 bases between the germline ends. The CDR3 protein is CASSLTSSYNSPLHF. CDR3 bases: TGTGCCAGCAGTTTGACTAGCTCCTATAATTCACCCCTCCACTTT.